This T cell receptor (beta chain) comes out of a study of Ad26.COV2.S vaccination and SARS-CoV-2 variants. Trimming left V 2 bases short and J 0 bases short, with 10 bases between. The CDR3 sequence is 15 residues long. In germline, CDR1 is PRHDT, CDR2 FYEKMQ (reference sequence). Using immunoSEQ multiplex PCR, the repertoire was profiled, and TCRdb retains in-frame clones only, with some absent. Of hundreds of thousands of clones in the sample, less than 90% were seen once. As for treatment: approximately 18 received Ad26.COV2.S at low or high dose, single or two shots; five or six received placebo; per-sample allocation not given. Collection of the samples took place on day 63 after the first injection of vaccine or placebo.

The chain couples TRBV13 to TRBJ1-1, with a tentative D call TRBD1 (5 bases). The sequenced sample was peripheral blood, obtained in a trial of Ad26.COV2.S vaccine versus placebo. The receptor's source is a person between 18 and 65 years old who received the Ad26.COV2.S COVID-19 vaccine or a placebo. The CDR3 coding sequence is TGTGCCAGCAGCTTATTAGGGACGGTGAACACTGAAGCTTTCTTT. Protein sequence: CASSLLGTVNTEAFF.